This T cell receptor beta chain was sequenced in a study of cytomegalovirus exposure and HLA in healthy donors. Study at large: A previous analysis identified 90 million to 140 million unique TCR beta sequences derived from about 180 million T cells.

In the PCR, 60 Vbeta and 13 Jbeta primers were used. As originally analysed: Later work found 80 million to 85 million unique TCR beta chains, with 10 million to 14 million shared. Here immunoSEQ multiplex PCR was the method, and the copy in TCRdb shows in-frame clones only, minus some. The V and J calls and clone size come from that table; D and trimming were worked out from the DNA. Of about 150,000 clones in the sample, about 82% were seen once. This clone was seen only a few times. The CDR3 length is 13 residues. Sequencing input: PBMCs. This TCR came from a female donor in good health and CMV-seropositive. The rearrangement joins TRBV21-1 to TRBJ2-5; the tabulated D call, TRBD2, remains unverified against the DNA. TRBV21-1 corresponds to a pseudogene. CDR3 in amino acids: CAAGGARRETQYF. The CDR3 region has the DNA TGTGCTGCCGGTGGCGCCAGGAGGGAGACCCAGTACTTC.